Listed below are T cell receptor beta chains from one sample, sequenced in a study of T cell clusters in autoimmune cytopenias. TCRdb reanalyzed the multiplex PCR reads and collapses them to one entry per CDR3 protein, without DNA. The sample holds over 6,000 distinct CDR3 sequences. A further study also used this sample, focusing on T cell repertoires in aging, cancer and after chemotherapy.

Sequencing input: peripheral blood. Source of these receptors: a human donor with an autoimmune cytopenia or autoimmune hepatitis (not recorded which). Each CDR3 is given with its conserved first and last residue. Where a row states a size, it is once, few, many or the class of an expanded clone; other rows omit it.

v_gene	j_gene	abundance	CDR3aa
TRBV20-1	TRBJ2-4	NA	CSARDSSGGAQNIQYF
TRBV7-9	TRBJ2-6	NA	CASSLGWESGANVLTF
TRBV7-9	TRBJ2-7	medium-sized	CASSFPAGGRYEQYF
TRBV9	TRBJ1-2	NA	CASSVVGTNYGYTF
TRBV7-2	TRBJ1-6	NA	CASSLRQGDNSPLHF
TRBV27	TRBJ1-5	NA	CASRSRVKDQPQHF
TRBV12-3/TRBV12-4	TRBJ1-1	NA	CASRKDDTEAFF
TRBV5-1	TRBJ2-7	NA	CASSLLGLALVANEQYF
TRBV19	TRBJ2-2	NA	CASSIKVGPSGELFF
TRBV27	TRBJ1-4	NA	CASSLARLDEKLFF
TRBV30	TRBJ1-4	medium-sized	CAWRGGTGRKNEKLFF
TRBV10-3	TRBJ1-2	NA	CAISPGTGGYGYTF
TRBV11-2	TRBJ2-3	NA	CASSVDRGETDTQYF
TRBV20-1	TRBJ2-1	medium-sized	CSASAGTSGRSEQFF
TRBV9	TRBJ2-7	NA	CASSPSGAPYEQYF
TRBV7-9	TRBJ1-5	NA	CASSLGRGDGQPQHF
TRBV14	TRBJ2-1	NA	CASSQVAGGFNEQFF
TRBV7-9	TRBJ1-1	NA	CASSQSSGTGGRYTEAFF
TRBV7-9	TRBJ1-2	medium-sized	CASRGAFLNYGYTF
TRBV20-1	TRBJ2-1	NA	CSARPPGGPGNEQFF
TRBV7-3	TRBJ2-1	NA	CASSPQGYSGGFYNEQFF
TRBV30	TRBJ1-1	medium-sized	CAWSVTGLNTEAFF
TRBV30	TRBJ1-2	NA	CAWSPFGGVVYGYTF
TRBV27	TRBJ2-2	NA	CASSVTRGYATGTGELFF
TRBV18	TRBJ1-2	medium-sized	CASSSTGGASYGYTF
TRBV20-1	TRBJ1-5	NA	CSARRTGGGLQPQHF
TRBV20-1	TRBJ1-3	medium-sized	CSARDQGTGGGKTIYF
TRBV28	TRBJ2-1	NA	CASRFQDRGPNEQFF
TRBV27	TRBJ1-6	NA	CASSLYPGDSYNSPLHF
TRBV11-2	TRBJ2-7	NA	CASSLERRGEQYF
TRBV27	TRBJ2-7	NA	CASSQREGPYEQYF
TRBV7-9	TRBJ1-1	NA	CASSLTDRNTEAFF
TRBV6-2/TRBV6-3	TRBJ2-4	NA	CASSYSKTSGSGSIQYF
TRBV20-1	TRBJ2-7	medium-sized	CSARLQGDFYEQYF
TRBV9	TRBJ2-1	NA	CASSVATTGGEQFF
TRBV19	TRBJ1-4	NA	CASRTGDLNEKLFF
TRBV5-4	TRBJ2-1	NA	CASSLGGSNEQFF